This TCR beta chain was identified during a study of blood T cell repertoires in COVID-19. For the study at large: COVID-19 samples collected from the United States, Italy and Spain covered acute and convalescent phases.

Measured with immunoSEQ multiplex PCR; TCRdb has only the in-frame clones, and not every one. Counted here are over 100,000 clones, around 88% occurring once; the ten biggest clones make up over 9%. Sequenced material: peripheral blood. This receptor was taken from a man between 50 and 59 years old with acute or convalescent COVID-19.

Here the CDR3 reads CASSPMNTEAFF. The CDR3 nucleotides read TGTGCCAGCTCACCCATGAACACTGAAGCTTTCTTT. J is TRBJ1-1 and V is TRBV18; no clear D. This CDR3 region has 12 residues. CDR1 is KGHSH, CDR2 LQKENI, per germline. Trimming took 3 bases from V and 0 from J, leaving 2 bases between them.